The clone carrying this T cell receptor (beta chain) was seen many times. TCRdb reprocessed the 5' RACE reads with MiXCR, giving one entry per CDR3 protein. The repertoire consists of around 530,000 distinct CDR3 sequences, with about a fifth occurring once and the leading ten covering approximately 8.4%. CDR3 length equals 19 residues. The V and J ends lost 2 bases and 2 bases, in that order; junction bases with no gene match: 16. Germline-derived CDR1 and CDR2 are SGHVS and FQNEAQ. This record belongs to a study of T-cell memory formation after mild COVID-19. Overall study context: The two donors had largely donor-specific TCR clusters.

The sequencing sample was made of PBMCs or a T cell subset sorted from them (not recorded which). This receptor was obtained from an adult woman who had mild COVID-19 (a few samples of this study predate the infection). Cell type and time point are not known. The chain links TRBV7-8 to TRBJ2-3; 7 bases map to TRBD2. CDR3 DNA sequence: TGTGCCAGCAGCTTAACACTTAAGGGCCTTCGGGGGGACACAGATACGCAGTATTTT. Protein: CASSLTLKGLRGDTDTQYF.